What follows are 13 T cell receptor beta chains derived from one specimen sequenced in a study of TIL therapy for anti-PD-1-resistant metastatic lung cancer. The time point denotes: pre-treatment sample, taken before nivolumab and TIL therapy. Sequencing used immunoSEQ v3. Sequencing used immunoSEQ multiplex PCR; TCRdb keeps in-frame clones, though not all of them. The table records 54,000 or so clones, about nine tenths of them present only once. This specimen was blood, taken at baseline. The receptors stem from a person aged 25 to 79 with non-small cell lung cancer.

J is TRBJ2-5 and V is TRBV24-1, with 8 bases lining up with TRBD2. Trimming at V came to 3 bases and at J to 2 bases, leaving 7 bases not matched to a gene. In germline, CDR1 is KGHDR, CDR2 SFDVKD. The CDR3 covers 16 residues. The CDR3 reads CATSDPVLAEQETQYF. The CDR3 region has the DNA TGTGCCACCAGTGATCCGGTACTAGCGGAGCAAGAGACCCAGTACTTC.

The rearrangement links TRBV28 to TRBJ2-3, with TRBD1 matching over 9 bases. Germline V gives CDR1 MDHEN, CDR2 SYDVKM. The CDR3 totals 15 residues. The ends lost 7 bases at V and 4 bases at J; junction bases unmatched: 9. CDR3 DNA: TGTGCCAGCAACGGAGGAACAGGGGGCCCAGATACGCAGTATTTT. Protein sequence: CASNGGTGGPDTQYF.

The CDR3 DNA reads as TGTGCCAGTAGTATGCGAAACAGGGTAGACAATTCACCCCTCCACTTT. It yields the protein CASSMRNRVDNSPLHF. The gene calls are TRBV19 and TRBJ1-6, with D possibly being TRBD1 (6 bases). V was cut by 3 bases and J by 7 bases, with 16 bases left in between. This CDR3 is 16 amino acids long. Germline CDR1 is LNHDA and CDR2 is SQIVND (reference sequence).

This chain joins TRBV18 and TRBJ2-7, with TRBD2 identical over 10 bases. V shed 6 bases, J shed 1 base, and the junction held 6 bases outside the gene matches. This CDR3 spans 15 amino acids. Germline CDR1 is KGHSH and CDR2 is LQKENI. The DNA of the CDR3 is TGTGCCAGCTCCCGGGAGCGGGGGGGGTCCTACGAGCAGTACTTC. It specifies CASSRERGGSYEQYF.

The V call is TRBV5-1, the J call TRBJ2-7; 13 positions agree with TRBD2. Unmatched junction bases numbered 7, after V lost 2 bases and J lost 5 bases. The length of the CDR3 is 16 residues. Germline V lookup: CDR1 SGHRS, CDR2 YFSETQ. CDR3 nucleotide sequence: TGCGCCAGCAGCTTACGGACTAGCGGGAGTCCCGACGAGCAGTACTTC. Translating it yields CASSLRTSGSPDEQYF.

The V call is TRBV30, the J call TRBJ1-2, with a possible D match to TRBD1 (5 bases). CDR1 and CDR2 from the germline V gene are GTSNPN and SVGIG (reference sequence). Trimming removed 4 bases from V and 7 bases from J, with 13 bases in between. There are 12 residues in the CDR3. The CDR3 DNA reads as TGTGCCTGGAACGGGGGAGGGGCTGGCTACACCTTC. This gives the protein CAWNGGGAGYTF.

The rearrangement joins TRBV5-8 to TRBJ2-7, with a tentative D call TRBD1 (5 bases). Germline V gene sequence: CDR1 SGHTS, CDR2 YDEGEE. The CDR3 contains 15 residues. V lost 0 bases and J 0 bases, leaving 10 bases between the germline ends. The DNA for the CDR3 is TGTGCCAGCAGCTTGGCCCAGGGTGTCTCCTACGAGCAGTACTTC. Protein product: CASSLAQGVSYEQYF.

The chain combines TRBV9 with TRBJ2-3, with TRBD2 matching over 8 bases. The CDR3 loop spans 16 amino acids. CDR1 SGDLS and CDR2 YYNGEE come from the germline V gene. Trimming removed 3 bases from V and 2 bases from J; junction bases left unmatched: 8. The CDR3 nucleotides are TGTGCCAGCAGCGCCCGAGCGGGGGACGCCACAGATACGCAGTATTTT. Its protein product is CASSARAGDATDTQYF.

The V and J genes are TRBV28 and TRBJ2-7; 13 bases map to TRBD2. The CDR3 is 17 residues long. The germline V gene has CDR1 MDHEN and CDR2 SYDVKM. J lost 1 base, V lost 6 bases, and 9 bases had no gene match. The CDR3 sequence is CASRTGTSGTGSYEQYF. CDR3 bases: TGTGCCAGCAGAACCGGGACTAGCGGGACCGGTTCCTACGAGCAGTACTTC.

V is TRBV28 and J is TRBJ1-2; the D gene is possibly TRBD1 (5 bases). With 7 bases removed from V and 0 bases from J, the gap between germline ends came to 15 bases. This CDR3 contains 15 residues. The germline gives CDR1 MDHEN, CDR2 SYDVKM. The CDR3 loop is CASNTEGHTNYGYTF. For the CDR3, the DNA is TGTGCCAGCAATACGGAAGGACATACTAACTATGGCTACACCTTC.

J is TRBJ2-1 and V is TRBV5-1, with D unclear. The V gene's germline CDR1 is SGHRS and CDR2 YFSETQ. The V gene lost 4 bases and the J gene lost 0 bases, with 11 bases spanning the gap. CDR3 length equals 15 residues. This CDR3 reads CASSKTVSSYNEQFF. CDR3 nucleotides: TGCGCCAGCAGCAAGACTGTTAGCTCCTACAATGAGCAGTTCTTC.

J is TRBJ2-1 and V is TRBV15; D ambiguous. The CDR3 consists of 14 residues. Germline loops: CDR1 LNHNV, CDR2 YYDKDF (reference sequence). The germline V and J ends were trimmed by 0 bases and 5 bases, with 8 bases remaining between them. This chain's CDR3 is CATSRDFGDNEQFF. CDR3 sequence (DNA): TGTGCCACCAGCAGAGATTTCGGCGACAATGAGCAGTTCTTC.

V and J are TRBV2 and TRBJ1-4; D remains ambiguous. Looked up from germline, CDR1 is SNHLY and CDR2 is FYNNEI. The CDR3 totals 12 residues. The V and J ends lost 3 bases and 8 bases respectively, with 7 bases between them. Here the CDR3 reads CASSDRGEKLFF. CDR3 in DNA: TGTGCCAGCAGTGATCGGGGAGAAAAACTGTTTTTT. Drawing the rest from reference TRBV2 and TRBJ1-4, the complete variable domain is EPEVTQTPSHQVTQMGQEVILRCVPISNHLYFYWYRQILGQKVEFLVSFYNNEISEKSEIFDDQFSVERPDGSNFTLKIRSTKLEDSAMYFCASSDRGEKLFFGSGTQLSVL.